The clone carrying this T cell receptor beta chain has just a few counts. Measured with immunoSEQ multiplex PCR; TCRdb has only the in-frame clones, and not every one. The table has 100,000 to 120,000 clones, approximately 80% seen once. This sample was included in a study of blood T cell repertoires in COVID-19. Study context: Sites in the United States, Italy and Spain provided acute and convalescent COVID-19 samples. Sample material is recorded as cDNA or gDNA derived from T cells, B-cell-depleted T cells, or PBMCs.

The germline gives CDR1 SGHNT, CDR2 YYREEE (reference sequence). The CDR3 is made up of 14 amino acids. The V gene end was trimmed by 3 bases and the J gene end by 3 bases; junction bases not matched to a gene: 2. What was sequenced was peripheral blood. This sequence was found in a woman of 80 years or more with acute or convalescent COVID-19. The rearrangement uses TRBV5-4 and TRBJ2-1, with 8 nucleotides matching TRBD2. The CDR3 spells CASSSGLDYNEQFF. CDR3 in DNA: TGTGCCAGCAGCTCGGGACTAGACTACAATGAGCAGTTCTTC.